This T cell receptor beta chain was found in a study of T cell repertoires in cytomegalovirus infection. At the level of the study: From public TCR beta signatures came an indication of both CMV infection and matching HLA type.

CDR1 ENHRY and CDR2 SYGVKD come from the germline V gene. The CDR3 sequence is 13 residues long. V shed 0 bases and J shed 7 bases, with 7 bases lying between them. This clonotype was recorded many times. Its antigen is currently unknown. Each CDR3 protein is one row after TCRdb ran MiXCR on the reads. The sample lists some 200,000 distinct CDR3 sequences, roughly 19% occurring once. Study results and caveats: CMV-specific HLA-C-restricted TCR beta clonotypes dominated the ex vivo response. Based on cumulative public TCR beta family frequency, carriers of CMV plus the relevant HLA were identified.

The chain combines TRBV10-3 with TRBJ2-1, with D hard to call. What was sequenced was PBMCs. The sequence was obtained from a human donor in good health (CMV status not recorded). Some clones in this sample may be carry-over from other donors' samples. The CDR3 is CAISESDWNEQFF. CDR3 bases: TGTGCCATCAGTGAGTCTGACTGGAATGAGCAGTTCTTC.